This T cell receptor (beta chain) originates from a study of cytomegalovirus exposure and HLA in healthy donors. Germline CDR1 reads SGHAT; CDR2 reads FQNNGV. This CDR3 has 18 residues. V was clipped by 1 base and J by 5 bases, with 23 bases between them. In the PCR, 60 Vbeta and 13 Jbeta primers were used. Profiled with immunoSEQ multiplex PCR; TCRdb holds only in-frame clones, not every one. The sample consists of under 200,000 clones, roughly 80% of them appearing once. The sample consisted of PBMCs. This rearrangement joins TRBV11-2 to TRBJ1-1; possible D gene TRBD1, 5 bases. This clonotype was sampled from a young woman in good health and CMV-seronegative. The chain's CDR3 is CASSLALGRLDGGTEAFF. The CDR3, as DNA: TGTGCCAGCAGCTTAGCCCTCGGTCGATTGGACGGGGGGACTGAAGCTTTCTTT.